The 25 T cell receptor beta chains below come from one sample, sequenced in a study of blood T cell repertoires in COVID-19. Assay used: immunoSEQ multiplex PCR; TCRdb lists only in-frame clones, some missing. Counted here are approximately 250,000 clones, 65% to 90% occurring once; the ten biggest clones make up roughly 7%. Sequenced: peripheral blood. The source of these receptors is a woman aged 45-60 years with acute or convalescent COVID-19.

The table lists this clone with a few counts. The gene calls are TRBV4-1 and TRBJ2-2; 14 nucleotides match TRBD2. Germline loops: CDR1 MGHRA, CDR2 YSYEKL. V lost 3 bases and J lost 6; bases outside the gene matches: 3. The CDR3 totals 16 residues. The CDR3 DNA is TGCGCCAGCAGCCAGACTAGCGGGAGGGCCCCCGGGGAGCTGTTTTTT. The encoded protein is CASSQTSGRAPGELFF.

This clone was counted a few times. V is TRBV3-1 (or the pseudogene TRBV3-2) and J is TRBJ2-7; D is possibly TRBD2 (5 bases). This CDR3 comprises 12 residues. Germline values: CDR1 LGHDT, CDR2 YNNKEL (reference sequence). Trimming cost V 5 bases and J 3 bases, with 8 bases left between them. The CDR3 loop reads CASSGRGYEQYF. The CDR3 DNA follows: TGTGCCAGCAGCGGTCGGGGCTACGAGCAGTACTTC.

The rearrangement uses TRBV24-1 and TRBJ1-1; D call uncertain. This CDR3 has 12 residues. Germline values: CDR1 KGHDR, CDR2 SFDVKD. The germline V and J ends were trimmed by 4 bases and 7 bases, with 9 bases remaining between them. The CDR3, as DNA: TGTGCCACCAGTGAACGGGGAAATGAAGCTTTCTTT. Amino acid sequence: CATSERGNEAFF.

This chain joins TRBV19 and TRBJ2-3; 9 bases map to TRBD2. The CDR3 covers 15 residues. Germline-derived CDR1 and CDR2 are LNHDA and SQIVND (reference sequence). J gave up 8 bases and V 4 bases, and 10 bases lay outside the gene matches. DNA of the CDR3: TGTGCCAGTAGTACCGGGACTAGCTGGTGGAGTACGCAGTATTTT. It specifies CASSTGTSWWSTQYF.

The chain combines TRBV5-8 with TRBJ1-2; TRBD1 matches 11 bases. The CDR3 covers 16 residues. The V segment lost 4 bases and the J segment 7 bases; nucleotides outside the gene matches: 12. Germline CDR1 is SGHTS and CDR2 is YDEGEE. DNA for the CDR3: TGTGCCAGCAGCGGCACCGGGACAGGGGGTCCGATTGGCTACACCTTC. Amino acids: CASSGTGTGGPIGYTF.

The chain employs TRBV28 and TRBJ2-7; D remains unclear. V lost 10 bases and J 4 bases, leaving 8 bases between the germline ends. This CDR3 has 10 residues. Germline lookup yields CDR1 MDHEN and CDR2 SYDVKM. The CDR3 region is CATREYEQYF. The CDR3 region has the DNA TGTGCCACGCGCGAGTACGAGCAGTACTTC.

The gene calls are TRBV21-1 and TRBJ2-5; the table's D call, TRBD1, has no DNA check behind it. TRBV21-1 has pseudogene status. The length of the CDR3 is 10 residues. CDR3 protein: CATSGETQYF. CDR3 DNA sequence: TGTGCCACCTCAGGGGAGACCCAGTACTTC.

The J gene is TRBJ2-2, the V gene TRBV10-3; 10 nucleotides align to TRBD2. The CDR3 is 16 residues long. V dropped 5 bases and J dropped 3; count of bases not matched to a gene: 6. Germline V gene sequence: CDR1 ENHRY, CDR2 SYGVKD. The DNA of the CDR3 is TGTGCCATCAGTAGGGCTAGCGGGAGTTACACCGGGGAGCTGTTTTTT. Translating it yields CAISRASGSYTGELFF.

This chain connects TRBV11-3 to TRBJ2-3; 8 nucleotides line up with TRBD1. The CDR3 length is 17 residues. Trimming cost V 4 bases and J 1 base; bases outside gene matches: 10. Germline CDR1 and CDR2: SGHNT and YENEEA. CDR3 nucleotide sequence: TGTGCCAGCAGCTCCCGTACACAGGGGGAGGGCACAGATACGCAGTATTTT. Residues: CASSSRTQGEGTDTQYF.

The chain joins TRBV4-1 to TRBJ1-6; D unresolved. The CDR3 loop spans 16 amino acids. CDR1 and CDR2 from the germline V gene are MGHRA and YSYEKL. Trimming left V 0 bases short and J 10 bases short, with 16 bases between. CDR3 coding DNA: TGCGCCAGCAGCCAAGAGAGGCGGGGAGATTTATCACCCCTCCACTTT. It yields the protein CASSQERRGDLSPLHF.

This chain joins TRBV19 and TRBJ1-1; D is possibly TRBD1 (6 bases). The V end was cut by 9 bases, the J end by 1 base, with 12 bases between. The CDR3 spans 13 residues. Looked up from germline, CDR1 is LNHDA and CDR2 is SQIVND (reference sequence). CDR3 in DNA: TGTGCCAGCTCGTCACAGGGGAACACTGAAGCTTTCTTT. As protein: CASSSQGNTEAFF.

This rearrangement joins TRBV5-1 to TRBJ1-3; D not certain. The germline CDR1 and CDR2 sequences are SGHRS and YFSETQ. The CDR3 runs 12 residues. The V and J ends lost 3 bases and 16 bases respectively, with 17 bases between them. The CDR3 DNA is TGCGCCAGCAGCTCAAATGCGCCCATCTGGTATTTT. This sequence encodes CASSSNAPIWYF. The full variable domain, in which reference TRBV5-1 and TRBJ1-3 provide the parts outside the CDR3, is KAGVTQTPRYLIKTRGQQVTLSCSPISGHRSVSWYQQTPGQGLQFLFEYFSETQRNKGNFPGRFSGRQFSNSRSEMNVSTLELGDSALYLCASSSNAPIWYFGEGSWLTVV.

The rearrangement joins TRBV11-2 to TRBJ2-2; 14 bases fit TRBD2. V shed 3 bases and J 3 bases; nucleotides not matched to a gene: 9. CDR1 and CDR2 (germline): SGHAT, FQNNGV. CDR3 length: 19 amino acids. The CDR3: CASSFRTSGGPWDTGELFF. CDR3 bases: TGTGCCAGCAGCTTCCGGACTAGCGGGGGGCCGTGGGACACCGGGGAGCTGTTTTTT.

V gene TRBV18 combines with J gene TRBJ2-2; 10 nucleotides line up with TRBD1. With 3 bases clipped from V and 4 bases from J, the junction kept 2 bases outside the gene matches. Germline V CDR1 and CDR2: KGHSH, LQKENI. The CDR3 spans 15 residues. The CDR3 here is CASSPGQGGTGELFF. Written as DNA, the CDR3 is TGTGCCAGCTCACCTGGACAGGGGGGCACCGGGGAGCTGTTTTTT.

The gene calls are TRBV7-9 and TRBJ2-2, with TRBD1 matching over 8 bases. Trimming took 6 bases from V and 0 from J; bases not matched to a gene: 3. CDR1 is SEHNR and CDR2 is FQNEAQ in the germline V gene (reference sequence). The CDR3 spans 15 residues. CDR3 coding DNA: TGTGCCAGCAGGCAGGGGGCTTCGAACACCGGGGAGCTGTTTTTT. It specifies CASRQGASNTGELFF.

The chain carries TRBV3-1 (or the pseudogene TRBV3-2) and TRBJ1-6; D is perhaps TRBD1 (6 bases). Germline CDR1 is LGHDT and CDR2 is YNNKEL (reference sequence). V lost 4 bases to trimming and J lost 6 bases, with 10 bases between them. The CDR3 is made up of 14 amino acids. The CDR3 here is CASSPGTPNSPLHF. The DNA of the CDR3 is TGTGCCAGCAGCCCCGGGACACCTAATTCACCCCTCCACTTT.

The genes are TRBV10-1 and TRBJ2-2; D not resolved. Germline V gene sequence: CDR1 WNHNN, CDR2 SYGVQD (reference sequence). This CDR3 has 14 residues. Between the trimmed V and J ends, which lost 7 bases and 1 base, there was a span of 10 bases. CDR3 DNA sequence: TGCGCCAGCAAGGCGCCGGGGAACACCGGGGAGCTGTTTTTT. Translating gives CASKAPGNTGELFF.

The chain links TRBV2 to TRBJ2-1; perhaps TRBD2 as D (6 bases). The CDR3 has 14 residues. CDR1 SNHLY and CDR2 FYNNEI come from the germline V gene. V was clipped by 2 bases and J by 8 bases, with 13 bases between them. CDR3 in DNA: TGTGCCAGCAGTGAATACGGGGGAGAGGATGAGCAGTTCTTC. This gives the protein CASSEYGGEDEQFF.

The chain employs TRBV6-1 and TRBJ2-7; 7 nucleotides match TRBD1. Germline CDR1 is MNHNS and CDR2 is SASEGT. V lost 6 bases, J lost 6 bases, and 2 bases stayed unmatched. The CDR3 has 11 amino acids. For the CDR3, the DNA is TGTGCCAGCAGCCCAGGGGGCGAGCAGTACTTC. This codes for CASSPGGEQYF.

V gene TRBV9 combines with J gene TRBJ2-1, with 7 nucleotides matching TRBD1. The V segment lost 0 bases and the J segment 15 bases; nucleotides outside the gene matches: 9. CDR3 size: 13 residues. Germline V gives CDR1 SGDLS, CDR2 YYNGEE. The CDR3 nucleotides read TGTGCCAGCAGCGTAGTCGAACAGGGGAATATGTTCTTC. Protein product: CASSVVEQGNMFF. The full variable domain, its missing parts supplied by reference TRBV9 and TRBJ2-1, is DSGVTQTPKHLITATGQRVTLRCSPRSGDLSVYWYQQSLDQGLQFLIQYYNGEERAKGNILERFSAQQFPDLHSELNLSSLELGDSALYFCASSVVEQGNMFFGPGTRLTVL.

The V call is TRBV24-1, the J call TRBJ1-2; D perhaps matches TRBD1 (5 bases). CDR1 is KGHDR, CDR2 SFDVKD, per germline. Trimming shortened V by 10 bases and J by 8 bases, and 19 bases separated the two germline ends. This CDR3 comprises 13 residues. Here the CDR3 DNA reads TGTGCCACGAAAAGGAGGGGAAAGAGGGGCTACACCTTC. Translated: CATKRRGKRGYTF.

This chain joins TRBV2 and TRBJ1-1; D may be TRBD1 (5 bases). In germline, CDR1 is SNHLY, CDR2 FYNNEI. Trimming shortened V by 3 bases and J by 3 bases, and 14 bases separated the two germline ends. This CDR3 region has 15 residues. The CDR3 spells CASSERGAGHTEAFF. The DNA for the CDR3 is TGTGCCAGCAGTGAGCGAGGGGCGGGGCACACTGAAGCTTTCTTT.

V gene TRBV7-8 combines with J gene TRBJ2-5; D not resolved. CDR1 is SGHVS, CDR2 FQNEAQ, per germline. Trimming took off 4 bases at V and 2 bases at J, with 14 bases between the two ends. This CDR3 has 15 residues. The CDR3 DNA reads TGTGCCAGCAGCTCCGAGGCTAGTATACAAGAGACCCAGTACTTC. Protein sequence: CASSSEASIQETQYF.

The chain couples TRBV5-6 to TRBJ1-3, with D unclear. Trimming left V 4 bases short and J 1 base short, with 12 bases between. The CDR3 runs 15 residues. Germline values: CDR1 SGHDT, CDR2 YYEEEE. The CDR3 DNA follows: TGTGCCAGCAGCATACGAGCGATATCTGGAAACACCATATATTTT. Encoded protein: CASSIRAISGNTIYF.

The chain combines TRBV19 with TRBJ1-2, with D possibly being TRBD1 (6 bases). The CDR3 is 15 residues long. V shed 5 bases and J shed 5 bases, with 18 bases lying between them. The germline CDR1 and CDR2 sequences are LNHDA and SQIVND (reference sequence). CDR3 protein: CASSPQRGSQYGYTF. As DNA, the CDR3 is TGTGCCAGTAGTCCCCAAAGGGGGAGCCAATATGGCTACACCTTC.